A selection of T cell receptor beta chains follows, all from one sample in a study of PD-1 blockade in classical Hodgkin lymphoma. Clones were read by immunoSEQ multiplex PCR, and TCRdb kept only the in-frame ones, dropping some. The data contain some 70,000 clones, about 93% of them singletons. The sequencing sample was made of peripheral blood mononuclear cells (PBMCs). Receptors were obtained from a human donor with classical Hodgkin lymphoma. CDR3s include the opening cysteine and the closing phenylalanine or tryptophan. The D gene is left open where the match is weak. Rows may omit the clone size; those that give it use once, few, many or a size class.

d_gene: -; j_gene: TRBJ2-3; v_gene: TRBV7-6; abundance: -; CDR3aa: CASSLGGDSRDTQYF; CDR3nt: TGTGCCAGCAGCTTAGGGGGGGACTCCCGAGATACGCAGTATTTT
d_gene: -; j_gene: TRBJ1-5; v_gene: TRBV9; abundance: -; CDR3aa: CASSAGWGSNQPQHF; CDR3nt: TGTGCCAGCAGCGCGGGTTGGGGATCCAATCAGCCCCAGCATTTT
d_gene: -; j_gene: TRBJ1-4; v_gene: TRBV7-9; abundance: -; CDR3aa: CASSGFEVEKLFF; CDR3nt: TGTGCCAGCAGCGGATTTGAGGTGGAAAAACTGTTTTTT
d_gene: -; j_gene: TRBJ2-7; v_gene: TRBV12-2; abundance: -; CDR3aa: CASRSMTASYEQYF; CDR3nt: TGTGCAAGTCGCTCGATGACAGCCTCCTACGAGCAGTACTTC
d_gene: -; j_gene: TRBJ2-5; v_gene: TRBV6-5; abundance: once; CDR3aa: CASSYLRSETQYF; CDR3nt: TGTGCCAGCAGTTACTTGCGTTCAGAGACCCAGTACTTC
d_gene: -; j_gene: TRBJ2-2; v_gene: TRBV4-1; abundance: -; CDR3aa: CASSQGEEKRNTGELFF; CDR3nt: TGCGCCAGCAGCCAGGGGGAGGAGAAAAGGAACACCGGGGAGCTGTTTTTT
d_gene: TRBD2; j_gene: TRBJ2-5; v_gene: TRBV9; abundance: -; CDR3aa: CASSVMTSREETQYF; CDR3nt: TGTGCCAGCAGCGTAATGACTAGCCGTGAGGAGACCCAGTACTTC
d_gene: -; j_gene: TRBJ1-5; v_gene: TRBV6-5; abundance: -; CDR3aa: CASSYSRHQPQHF; CDR3nt: TGTGCCAGCAGTTACTCTCGCCATCAGCCCCAGCATTTT
d_gene: TRBD1; j_gene: TRBJ1-1; v_gene: TRBV5-1; abundance: -; CDR3aa: CASSLITGGGNTEAFF; CDR3nt: TGCGCCAGCAGCTTGATCACAGGGGGCGGGAACACTGAAGCTTTCTTT
d_gene: TRBD1; j_gene: TRBJ2-2; v_gene: TRBV18; abundance: -; CDR3aa: CASSPQVGQGFANTGELFF; CDR3nt: TGTGCCAGCTCACCACAAGTGGGACAGGGGTTCGCGAACACCGGGGAGCTGTTTTTT
d_gene: -; j_gene: TRBJ1-3; v_gene: TRBV5-1; abundance: once; CDR3aa: CASSLGGSSGNTIYF; CDR3nt: TGCGCCAGCAGCTTGGGAGGCAGCTCTGGAAACACCATATATTTT
d_gene: -; j_gene: TRBJ2-7; v_gene: TRBV5-1; abundance: once; CDR3aa: CASSLAGEEYEQYF; CDR3nt: TGCGCCAGCAGCTTGGCTGGGGAGGAGTACGAGCAGTACTTC
d_gene: -; j_gene: TRBJ2-7; v_gene: TRBV7-9; abundance: -; CDR3aa: CASSREGKGYEQYF; CDR3nt: TGTGCCAGCAGCCGAGAGGGGAAGGGCTACGAGCAGTACTTC
d_gene: TRBD1; j_gene: TRBJ1-3; v_gene: TRBV9; abundance: -; CDR3aa: CASSADRGKNSGNTIYF; CDR3nt: TGTGCCAGCAGCGCGGACAGGGGGAAAAACTCTGGAAACACCATATATTTT
d_gene: -; j_gene: TRBJ2-2; v_gene: TRBV28; abundance: -; CDR3aa: CASTVGGNTGELFF; CDR3nt: TGTGCCAGCACCGTGGGGGGAAACACCGGGGAGCTGTTTTTT
d_gene: -; j_gene: TRBJ1-3; v_gene: TRBV19; abundance: -; CDR3aa: CATNQISGNTIYF; CDR3nt: TGTGCAACCAATCAAATCTCTGGAAACACCATATATTTT
d_gene: -; j_gene: TRBJ1-1; v_gene: TRBV18; abundance: -; CDR3aa: CASSPAGVGTEAFF; CDR3nt: TGTGCCAGCTCACCCGCGGGAGTCGGGACTGAAGCTTTCTTT
d_gene: -; j_gene: TRBJ1-2; v_gene: TRBV19; abundance: -; CDR3aa: CASSIEAGPYGYTF; CDR3nt: TGTGCCAGTAGTATAGAGGCAGGCCCCTATGGCTACACCTTC
d_gene: -; j_gene: TRBJ1-4; v_gene: TRBV5-1; abundance: -; CDR3aa: CASSLDAGYATNEKLFF; CDR3nt: TGCGCCAGCAGCTTGGATGCGGGCTATGCAACTAATGAAAAACTGTTTTTT
d_gene: -; j_gene: TRBJ2-7; v_gene: TRBV5-5; abundance: -; CDR3aa: CASSLEEGYRGPSYEQYF; CDR3nt: TGTGCCAGCAGCTTGGAGGAGGGGTACAGGGGACCCTCCTACGAGCAGTACTTC
d_gene: TRBD2; j_gene: TRBJ2-2; v_gene: TRBV30; abundance: -; CDR3aa: CAWYLAGGRNTGELFF; CDR3nt: TGTGCCTGGTACCTAGCGGGAGGGAGAAACACCGGGGAGCTGTTTTTT
d_gene: -; j_gene: TRBJ1-6; v_gene: TRBV11-3; abundance: -; CDR3aa: CASSLSRGAGSPLHF; CDR3nt: TGTGCCAGCAGCTTAAGTAGGGGGGCCGGTTCACCCCTCCACTTT
d_gene: TRBD2; j_gene: TRBJ2-3; v_gene: TRBV5-4; abundance: -; CDR3aa: CASSSGVGGISTDTQYF; CDR3nt: TGTGCCAGCAGCTCGGGCGTGGGGGGGATTAGCACAGATACGCAGTATTTT
d_gene: -; j_gene: TRBJ2-7; v_gene: TRBV7-8; abundance: -; CDR3aa: CASSQGRDYEQYF; CDR3nt: TGTGCCAGCAGTCAAGGCAGGGATTACGAGCAGTACTTC
d_gene: -; j_gene: TRBJ1-3; v_gene: TRBV19; abundance: -; CDR3aa: CASTRAGPSSGNTIYF; CDR3nt: TGTGCCAGTACGCGGGCGGGGCCAAGCTCTGGAAACACCATATATTTT
d_gene: -; j_gene: TRBJ2-7; v_gene: TRBV2; abundance: -; CDR3aa: CASSGALIYEQYF; CDR3nt: TGTGCCAGCAGTGGGGCACTGATCTACGAGCAGTACTTC
d_gene: TRBD1; j_gene: TRBJ2-7; v_gene: TRBV6-1; abundance: -; CDR3aa: CASSDLYYRGDSEQYF; CDR3nt: TGTGCCAGCAGTGATCTGTATTACAGGGGGGATTCCGAGCAGTACTTC
d_gene: -; j_gene: TRBJ2-7; v_gene: TRBV7-8; abundance: -; CDR3aa: CASSVTAYEQYF; CDR3nt: TGTGCCAGCAGCGTTACAGCCTACGAGCAGTACTTC
d_gene: TRBD1; j_gene: TRBJ1-2; v_gene: TRBV6-5; abundance: -; CDR3aa: CASSSYRGANYGYTF; CDR3nt: TGTGCCAGCAGTAGTTACAGGGGGGCAAACTATGGCTACACCTTC
d_gene: -; j_gene: TRBJ2-7; v_gene: TRBV6-1; abundance: -; CDR3aa: CASSLAALTAEQYF; CDR3nt: TGTGCCAGCAGTTTAGCGGCCCTGACCGCCGAGCAGTACTTC
d_gene: -; j_gene: TRBJ1-1; v_gene: TRBV19; abundance: -; CDR3aa: CASKSVGRPRGTEAFF; CDR3nt: TGTGCCAGTAAATCGGTAGGACGACCACGGGGCACTGAAGCTTTCTTT